This TCR beta chain comes out of a study of blood T cell repertoires in COVID-19. As for the study in general: From T cells, B-cell-depleted T cells, or PBMCs came the material, which was cDNA or gDNA.

Under the authors' procedure: It was from reference gene primer amplification that nucleated cell counts were estimated. Generated by immunoSEQ multiplex PCR, the TCRdb table keeps only in-frame clones and is missing some. The V and J calls and clone size come from that table; D and trimming were worked out from the DNA. The table records 200,000 to 250,000 clones, 88% of them present only once. CDR3 length equals 11 residues. The chain joins TRBV21-1 to TRBJ2-7; whether TRBD2, the table's D call, matches the DNA was not checked. TRBV21-1 is deemed a pseudogene. The sequenced sample was PBMCs or T cells enriched from blood (not recorded which). The origin of this receptor is a woman aged 50 to 65 with acute COVID-19. The CDR3 DNA reads as TGTGCCAGCAGCTCATGGGGAGTGCAGTACTTC. It yields the protein CASSSWGVQYF.